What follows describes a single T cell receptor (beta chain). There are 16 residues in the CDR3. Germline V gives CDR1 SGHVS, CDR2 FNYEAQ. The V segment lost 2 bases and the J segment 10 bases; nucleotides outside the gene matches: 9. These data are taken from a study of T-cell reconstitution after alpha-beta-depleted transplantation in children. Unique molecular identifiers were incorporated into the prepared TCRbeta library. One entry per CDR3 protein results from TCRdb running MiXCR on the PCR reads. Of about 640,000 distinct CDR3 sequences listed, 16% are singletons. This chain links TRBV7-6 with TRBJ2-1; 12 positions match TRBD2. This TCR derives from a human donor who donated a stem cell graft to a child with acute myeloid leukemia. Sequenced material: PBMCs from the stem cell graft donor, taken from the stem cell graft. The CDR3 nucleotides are TGTGCCAGCAGCTTATTCTCTAGCGGGGGGGCAGAAGAGCAGTTCTTC. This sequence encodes CASSLFSSGGAEEQFF.